These 32 T cell receptor beta chains share one sample of origin, sequenced in a study of blood T cell repertoires in COVID-19. TCRdb's table, derived via immunoSEQ multiplex PCR, lists solely in-frame clones and lacks some. The repertoire holds 25,000 to 30,000 clones, with 68% as singletons. The sequenced material came from peripheral blood. These TCRs come from a human donor in a cohort sampled during active COVID-19.

In the case of this clone: Other DNA sequences in this specimen translate into the identical CDR3. This sequence joins TRBV11-2 and TRBJ1-2; TRBD1 aligns across 8 bases. This CDR3 has 16 amino acids. Germline CDR1 and CDR2: SGHAT and FQNNGV. Unmatched junction bases numbered 12, after V lost 2 bases and J lost 7 bases. The CDR3, as DNA: TGTGCCAGCAGCTTAACCAGGGGGCAAGGGCGGGGTGGCTACACCTTC. As protein: CASSLTRGQGRGGYTF.

The rearrangement uses TRBV15 and TRBJ1-5; D uncertain. Trimming pared 2 bases from V and 3 bases from J, leaving 8 bases between. CDR1 is LNHNV and CDR2 is YYDKDF in the germline V gene (reference sequence). This CDR3 has 14 amino acids. The chain's CDR3 is CATSRSSYNQPQHF. The CDR3 nucleotides read TGTGCCACCAGCAGATCCAGTTACAATCAGCCCCAGCATTTT.

The chain joins TRBV4-3 to TRBJ2-7, with D maybe TRBD2 (5 bases). V was clipped by 2 bases and J by 4 bases, with 9 bases between them. CDR3 length: 13 amino acids. CDR1 and CDR2 from the germline V gene are LGHNA and YSLEER. The CDR3 nucleotides are TGCGCCAGCAGCCAAATGGAGGAATACGAGCAGTACTTC. Its protein is CASSQMEEYEQYF.

V gene TRBV4-2 combines with J gene TRBJ2-5, with 7 bases that match TRBD2. The germline CDR1 and CDR2 sequences are LGHNA and YNFKEQ. This CDR3 contains 16 residues. Trimming cost V 1 base and J 4 bases; bases outside gene matches: 9. CDR3 sequence reads: CASSQGGAPGGETQYF. CDR3 sequence (DNA): TGTGCCAGCAGCCAAGGCGGGGCCCCGGGGGGAGAGACCCAGTACTTC.

The chain has TRBV7-8 and TRBJ2-7; TRBD2 aligns across 11 bases. J was trimmed by 2 bases and V by 5 bases; bases with no gene match: 5. In germline, CDR1 is SGHVS, CDR2 FQNEAQ. This CDR3 has 15 amino acids. The DNA for the CDR3 is TGTGCCAGCAGCCCCGTAGCGGGAGGGGCCTACGAGCAGTACTTC. Protein product: CASSPVAGGAYEQYF.

The CDR3 DNA sequence: TGTGCCAGCAGCCCATTCGGTGGGACCCAGTACTTC. Protein product: CASSPFGGTQYF. This sequence joins TRBV7-2 and TRBJ2-5; D unresolved. This CDR3 is built from 12 residues. The V gene lost 5 bases and the J gene lost 7 bases, with 11 bases spanning the gap. Germline V gene sequence: CDR1 SGHTA, CDR2 FQGNSA.

The CDR3 region has the DNA TGTGCCAGCAGCCCCCGGTGGCAGGGGGCGGCAGAAGCTTTCTTT. Encoded protein: CASSPRWQGAAEAFF. V gene TRBV5-5 combines with J gene TRBJ1-1, with TRBD1 matching over 8 bases. The germline gives CDR1 SGHKS, CDR2 YYEKEE (reference sequence). The CDR3 sequence is 15 residues long. Germline trimming cut 4 bases from V and 8 bases from J; bases unmatched to any gene: 13.

This clone came up a few times. In DNA, the CDR3 is TGTGCCAGTAGTATTACGTTTGGGAGCGGGGAGCTGTTTTTT. This sequence encodes CASSITFGSGELFF. V usage is TRBV19 and J usage is TRBJ2-2; weak D call: TRBD2 (5 bases). Germline CDR1 is LNHDA and CDR2 is SQIVND (reference sequence). CDR3 length: 14 residues. V shed 3 bases and J shed 7 bases, with 12 bases lying between them.

The rearrangement joins TRBV14 to TRBJ2-1, with 7 nucleotides matching TRBD2. V shed 4 bases, J shed 10 bases, and the junction held 19 bases outside the gene matches. Germline assignment: CDR1 SGHDN and CDR2 FVKESK. This CDR3 is built from 17 residues. In nucleotides, the CDR3 is TGTGCCAGCAGCCCTCGGGCCTCCCTCGGGGGGATTGAAGAGCAGTTCTTC. Amino acid sequence: CASSPRASLGGIEEQFF.

By sample fraction, this clone is medium-sized. The chain is built from TRBV3-1 (or the pseudogene TRBV3-2) and TRBJ1-2, with D tentatively TRBD1 (5 bases). Trimming stripped 4 bases from V and 4 bases from J, with 13 bases between. CDR1 and CDR2 (germline): LGHDT, YNNKEL (reference sequence). This CDR3 has 14 amino acids. In DNA, the CDR3 is TGTGCCAGCAGCCCCCGGCAGGGTTCCTATGGCTACACCTTC. It translates to CASSPRQGSYGYTF.

The rearrangement links TRBV5-1 to TRBJ2-7; 10 bases line up with TRBD1. Germline CDR1 and CDR2: SGHRS and YFSETQ. The V segment lost 4 bases and the J segment 0 bases; nucleotides outside the gene matches: 10. The CDR3 runs to 17 residues. The chain's CDR3 is CASSRRWDRGNSYEQYF. In nucleotides, the CDR3 is TGCGCCAGCAGCCGACGTTGGGACAGGGGAAACTCCTACGAGCAGTACTTC.

The chain combines TRBV19 with TRBJ1-5, with D unclear. V was pared by 3 bases and J by 7 bases, with 7 bases between. The CDR3 has 12 amino acids. The germline gives CDR1 LNHDA, CDR2 SQIVND (reference sequence). The CDR3 coding sequence is TGTGCCAGTAGTATCGTCCAGCAGCCCCAGCATTTT. Its protein is CASSIVQQPQHF.

In DNA form, the CDR3 reads TGCGCCAGCAGCCCGGGACTAGCGGGAAATGAGCAGTTCTTC. It codes for CASSPGLAGNEQFF. The chain carries TRBV4-3 and TRBJ2-1, with 13 positions matching TRBD2. There are 14 residues in the CDR3. V lost 4 bases, J lost 7 bases, and 1 base stayed unmatched. Per the germline V gene, CDR1 is LGHNA and CDR2 is YSLEER.

The chain carries TRBV7-3 and TRBJ2-1, with unresolved D. Germline CDR1 is SGHTA and CDR2 is FQGTGA. The CDR3 loop spans 15 amino acids. The V and J ends lost 2 bases and 2 bases respectively, with 10 bases between them. CDR3 protein: CASSLGDSAYNEQFF. The CDR3 DNA follows: TGTGCCAGCAGCTTAGGAGACTCAGCCTACAATGAGCAGTTCTTC.

The chain has TRBV6-2 or TRBV6-3 and TRBJ1-6; 7 positions match TRBD1. The ends lost 2 bases at V and 8 bases at J; junction bases unmatched: 12. Germline V CDR1 and CDR2: MNHEY, SVGEGT. This CDR3 is 17 amino acids long. The CDR3 sequence is CASSYGGSRGSDSPLHF. The CDR3 DNA sequence: TGTGCCAGCAGTTACGGCGGGTCCAGGGGGTCGGATTCACCCCTCCACTTT.

In its sample, this clone was seen a few times. CDR3 bases: TGTGCCATCAGGGGGACTAGCGGAAGCTCCTACAATGAGCAGTTCTTC. The encoded protein is CAIRGTSGSSYNEQFF. J is TRBJ2-1 and V is TRBV10-3, with TRBD2 matching over 11 bases. The V segment lost 6 bases and the J segment 0 bases; nucleotides outside the gene matches: 4. CDR3 length: 16 amino acids. Per the germline V gene, CDR1 is ENHRY and CDR2 is SYGVKD.

CDR3 bases: TGTGCCAGCAGTTTAGGGACTACCACCTACGAGCAGTACTTC. Its translation: CASSLGTTTYEQYF. This sequence joins TRBV28 and TRBJ2-7, with 7 nucleotides matching TRBD2. This CDR3 is 14 amino acids long. Germline lookup yields CDR1 MDHEN and CDR2 SYDVKM. V was clipped by 2 bases and J by 2 bases; unmatched bases: 3.

In this sample, this clone turned up a few times. J is TRBJ2-5 and V is TRBV14; 8 bases agree with TRBD1. V lost 4 bases, J lost 6 bases, and 4 bases stayed unmatched. Germline V gene lookup returns CDR1 SGHDN and CDR2 FVKESK. The CDR3 has 13 amino acids. The DNA for the CDR3 is TGTGCCAGCAGCCCCGGACAGGGAAAGACCCAGTACTTC. Translated, it gives CASSPGQGKTQYF.

The V and J genes are TRBV4-3 and TRBJ2-1, with a possible D match to TRBD1 (6 bases). Germline V gene sequence: CDR1 LGHNA, CDR2 YSLEER. This CDR3 contains 15 residues. V gave up 0 bases and J gave up 3 bases, with 9 bases separating them. CDR3 in amino acids: CASSQDPGDYNEQFF. The CDR3, as DNA: TGCGCCAGCAGCCAAGATCCAGGGGACTACAATGAGCAGTTCTTC.

This clone was picked up one time. The rearrangement joins TRBV7-6 to TRBJ1-1; tentative D call: TRBD1 (6 bases). Trimming stripped 4 bases from V and 1 base from J, with 7 bases between. This CDR3 spans 13 amino acids. CDR1 and CDR2 from the germline V gene are SGHVS and FNYEAQ. The CDR3 reads CASSWDTNTEAFF. For the CDR3, the DNA is TGTGCCAGCAGCTGGGACACGAACACTGAAGCTTTCTTT. Together with reference TRBV7-6 and TRBJ1-1, the CDR3 gives the full variable domain: GAGVSQSPRYKVTKRGQDVALRCDPISGHVSLYWYRQALGQGPEFLTYFNYEAQQDKSGLPNDRFSAERPEGSISTLTIQRTEQRDSAMYRCASSWDTNTEAFFGQGTRLTVV.

This chain connects TRBV7-2 to TRBJ2-7, with TRBD2 identical over 14 bases. Germline V gene sequence: CDR1 SGHTA, CDR2 FQGNSA. J was trimmed by 2 bases and V by 5 bases; bases with no gene match: 5. This CDR3 region has 16 residues. The CDR3 DNA reads as TGTGCCAGCAGCGTGACTAGCGGGGGGGCCACCTACGAGCAGTACTTC. Its protein is CASSVTSGGATYEQYF. Complete variable domain (other parts from reference TRBV7-2 and TRBJ2-7): GAGVSQSPSNKVTEKGKDVELRCDPISGHTALYWYRQSLGQGLEFLIYFQGNSAPDKSGLPSDRFSAERTGGSVSTLTIQRTQQEDSAVYLCASSVTSGGATYEQYFGPGTRLTVT.

The rearrangement links TRBV25-1 to TRBJ2-1, with TRBD2 identical over 12 bases. CDR1 is MGHDK and CDR2 is SYGVNS in the germline V gene. With V trimmed by 6 bases and J by 7 bases, 10 bases remained unmatched. This CDR3 contains 16 residues. Written as DNA, the CDR3 is TGTGCCAGCAGCGTGAACGGACTAGCGGGAAGGAATGAGCAGTTCTTC. Translating it yields CASSVNGLAGRNEQFF. Drawing the rest from reference TRBV25-1 and TRBJ2-1, the complete variable domain is EADIYQTPRYLVIGTGKKITLECSQTMGHDKMYWYQQDPGMELHLIHYSYGVNSTEKGDLSSESTVSRIRTEHFPLTLESARPSHTSQYLCASSVNGLAGRNEQFFGPGTRLTVL.

This clone was detected only a few times. The chain joins TRBV28 to TRBJ1-5; D remains unclear. This CDR3 contains 17 residues. V was trimmed by 7 bases and J by 1 base, leaving 20 bases between them. From germline, CDR1 is MDHEN and CDR2 SYDVKM. The CDR3 DNA reads TGTGCCAGCAACCCTCCGCGAGGGCCAAGGAGCAATCAGCCCCAGCATTTT. Amino acid sequence: CASNPPRGPRSNQPQHF.

This sequence joins TRBV6-5 and TRBJ2-2; perhaps TRBD1 as D (5 bases). This CDR3 spans 13 amino acids. The germline V gene encodes CDR1 MNHEY and CDR2 SVGAGI. V lost 7 bases and J 4 bases, leaving 10 bases between the germline ends. CDR3 sequence: CASKQGRTGELFF. For the CDR3, the DNA is TGTGCCAGCAAGCAGGGTCGCACCGGGGAGCTGTTTTTT.

This clone has just a few counts. This chain links TRBV20-1 with TRBJ2-7; no reliable D call. Germline V gene data show CDR1 as DFQATT and CDR2 as SNEGSKA (reference sequence). The germline V and J ends were trimmed by 7 bases and 3 bases, with 4 bases remaining between them. This CDR3 is 9 amino acids long. The DNA for the CDR3 is TGCAGTGTTAACTACGAGCAGTACTTC. Its protein is CSVNYEQYF.

The chain uses TRBV4-1 and TRBJ1-1; no clear D gene. CDR3 length equals 15 residues. V shed 2 bases and J shed 0 bases, with 10 bases lying between them. CDR1 is MGHRA, CDR2 YSYEKL, per germline. CDR3 nucleotides: TGCGCCAGCAGCCAACAGTCTCGTCTGAACACTGAAGCTTTCTTT. Amino acid sequence: CASSQQSRLNTEAFF.

The chain combines TRBV3-1 (or the pseudogene TRBV3-2) with TRBJ2-1; 9 bases fit TRBD2. Germline assignment: CDR1 LGHDT and CDR2 YNNKEL (reference sequence). V lost 6 bases, J lost 1 base, and 4 bases stayed unmatched. The length of the CDR3 is 15 residues. CDR3 residues: CASRSAGGSYNEQFF. The CDR3 region has the DNA TGTGCCAGCAGGTCAGCGGGAGGTTCCTACAATGAGCAGTTCTTC.

The rearrangement joins TRBV2 to TRBJ2-6, with 10 positions matching TRBD1. CDR1 and CDR2 from the germline V gene are SNHLY and FYNNEI. Trimming took 6 bases from V and 1 from J; bases not matched to a gene: 9. The CDR3 covers 18 residues. The CDR3 DNA reads as TGTGCCAGCAGGCCTGCGACAGGGGGCCTGTCTGGGGCCAACGTCCTGACTTTC. Amino acid sequence: CASRPATGGLSGANVLTF.

The V gene is TRBV11-3, the J gene TRBJ2-5, with TRBD1 as a possible D gene (6 bases). Germline values: CDR1 SGHNT, CDR2 YENEEA. CDR3 length: 17 residues. V gave up 5 bases and J gave up 0 bases, with 19 bases separating them. DNA of the CDR3: TGTGCCAGCAGCAAGGCTCAAGCCAGGGGTTACCAAGAGACCCAGTACTTC. Its protein product is CASSKAQARGYQETQYF.

This rearrangement joins TRBV11-2 to TRBJ2-3; D possibly corresponds to TRBD2 (7 bases). The CDR3 is 14 amino acids. Germline V gene sequence: CDR1 SGHAT, CDR2 FQNNGV. V was pared by 2 bases and J by 8 bases, with 14 bases between. The CDR3 DNA follows: TGTGCCAGCAGCTTAAAGGGGGGGGCCGTTACGCAGTATTTT. It translates to CASSLKGGAVTQYF.

This chain links TRBV5-1 with TRBJ2-3; TRBD2 matches 7 bases. The CDR3 is 15 residues long. J lost 2 bases, V lost 1 base, and 4 bases had no gene match. The germline V gene encodes CDR1 SGHRS and CDR2 YFSETQ. The CDR3 region is CASSLTGGLTDTQYF. CDR3 nucleotides: TGCGCCAGCAGCTTGACGGGGGGACTCACAGATACGCAGTATTTT.

This rearrangement joins TRBV11-1 to TRBJ2-1; 10 bases are shared with TRBD2. Germline V gives CDR1 SGHAT, CDR2 FQDESV (reference sequence). The length of the CDR3 is 15 residues. The ends lost 4 bases at V and 4 bases at J; junction bases unmatched: 4. CDR3 residues: CASSSLAGPYNEQFF. As DNA, the CDR3 is TGTGCCAGCAGCTCACTAGCGGGACCTTACAATGAGCAGTTCTTC.